This TCR beta chain was profiled in a study of glioma-infiltrating T cells. Germline V lookup: CDR1 LNHDA, CDR2 SQIVND (reference sequence). V lost 7 bases, J lost 3 bases, and 18 bases lay in between. This CDR3 spans 15 amino acids. Overall study results and limits: Very few CDR3 sequences were shared between tissue and blood. Gliomas, especially low-grade, showed above-expected tissue-blood divergence; non-neoplastic patients showed below.

The iRepertoire nested amplicon-rescue multiplex PCR amplified TCR alpha and beta CDR3s from RNA. Tissue mRNA or PBMC total RNA, about 95-450 ng, went into one-step reverse transcription and amplification. TCRdb re-derived calls from the multiplex PCR reads in MiXCR, one entry per CDR3 protein. The sample consists of roughly 200,000 distinct CDR3 sequences, around 32% of them appearing once. On this clonotype: Its cognate antigen is unknown.

The J gene is TRBJ1-1, the V gene TRBV19, with a weak D call TRBD1 (6 bases). The sequencing sample was made of glioma tissue, nonneoplastic brain tissue, or PBMCs (not recorded which). The origin of this receptor is a human donor with low-grade glioma or glioblastoma, undergoing nonglioma brain surgery, or in good health (not recorded which). CDR3 coding DNA: TGTGCCAGTACCACCATATGGGGGCAGGACACTGAAGCTTTCTTT. As protein: CASTTIWGQDTEAFF.